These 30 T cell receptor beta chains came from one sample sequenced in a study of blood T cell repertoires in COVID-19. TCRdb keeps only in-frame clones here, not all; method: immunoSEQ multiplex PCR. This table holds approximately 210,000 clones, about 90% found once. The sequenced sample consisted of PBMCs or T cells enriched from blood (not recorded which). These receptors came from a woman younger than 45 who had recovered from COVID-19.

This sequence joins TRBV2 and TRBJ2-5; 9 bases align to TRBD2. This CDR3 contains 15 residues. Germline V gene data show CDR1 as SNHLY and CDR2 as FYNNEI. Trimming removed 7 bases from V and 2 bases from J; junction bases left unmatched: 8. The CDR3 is CASTLSGGQQETQYF. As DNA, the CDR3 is TGTGCCAGCACCCTAAGCGGGGGGCAGCAAGAGACCCAGTACTTC.

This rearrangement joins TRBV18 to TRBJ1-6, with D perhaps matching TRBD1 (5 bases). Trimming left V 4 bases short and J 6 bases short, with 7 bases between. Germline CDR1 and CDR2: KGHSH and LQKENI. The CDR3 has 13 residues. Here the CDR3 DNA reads TGTGCCAGCTCACGTGACAGTAATTCACCCCTCCACTTT. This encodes CASSRDSNSPLHF.

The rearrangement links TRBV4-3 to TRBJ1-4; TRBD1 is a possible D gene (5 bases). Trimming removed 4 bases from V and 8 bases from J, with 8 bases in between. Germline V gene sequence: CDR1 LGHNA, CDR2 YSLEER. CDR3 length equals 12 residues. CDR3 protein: CASSLAGEKLFF. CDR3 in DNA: TGCGCCAGCAGCCTGGCAGGGGAAAAACTGTTTTTT.

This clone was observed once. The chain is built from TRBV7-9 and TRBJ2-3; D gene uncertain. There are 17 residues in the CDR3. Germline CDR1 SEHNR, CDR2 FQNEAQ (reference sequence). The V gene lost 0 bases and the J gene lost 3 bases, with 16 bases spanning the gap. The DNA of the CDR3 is TGTGCCAGCAGCTTAGCGTCGTCCGGTCCTCGGACAGATACGCAGTATTTT. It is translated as CASSLASSGPRTDTQYF.

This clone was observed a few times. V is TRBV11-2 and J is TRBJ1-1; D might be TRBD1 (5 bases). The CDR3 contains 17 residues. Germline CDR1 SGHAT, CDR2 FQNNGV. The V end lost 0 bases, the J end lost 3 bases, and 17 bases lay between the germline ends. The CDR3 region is CASSLDKWGGLDTEAFF. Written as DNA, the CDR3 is TGTGCCAGCAGCTTAGATAAATGGGGCGGTTTGGACACTGAAGCTTTCTTT.

For the CDR3, the DNA is TGCGCCAGCAGCTTGGAGAACCCAACAGGGTCGGAAGCTTTCTTT. It specifies CASSLENPTGSEAFF. The chain links TRBV5-1 to TRBJ1-1, with D maybe TRBD1 (6 bases). The CDR3 runs 15 residues. The V and J ends lost 0 bases and 8 bases respectively, with 17 bases between them. Germline V CDR1 and CDR2: SGHRS, YFSETQ.

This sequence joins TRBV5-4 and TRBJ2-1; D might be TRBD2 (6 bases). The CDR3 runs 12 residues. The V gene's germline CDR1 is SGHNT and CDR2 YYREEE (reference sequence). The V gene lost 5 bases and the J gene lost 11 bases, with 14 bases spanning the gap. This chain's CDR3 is CASRSIGTQQFF. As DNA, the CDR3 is TGTGCCAGCAGGTCAATCGGGACTCAGCAGTTCTTC. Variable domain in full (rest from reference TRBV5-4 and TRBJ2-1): ETGVTQSPTHLIKTRGQQVTLRCSSQSGHNTVSWYQQALGQGPQFIFQYYREEENGRGNFPPRFSGLQFPNYSSELNVNALELDDSALYLCASRSIGTQQFFGPGTRLTVL.

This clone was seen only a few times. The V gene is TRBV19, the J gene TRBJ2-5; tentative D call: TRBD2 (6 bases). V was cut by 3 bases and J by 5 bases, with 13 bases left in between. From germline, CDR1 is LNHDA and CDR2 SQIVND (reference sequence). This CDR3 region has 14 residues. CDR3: CASSMGGSVETQYF. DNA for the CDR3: TGTGCCAGTAGTATGGGAGGCTCGGTGGAGACCCAGTACTTC.

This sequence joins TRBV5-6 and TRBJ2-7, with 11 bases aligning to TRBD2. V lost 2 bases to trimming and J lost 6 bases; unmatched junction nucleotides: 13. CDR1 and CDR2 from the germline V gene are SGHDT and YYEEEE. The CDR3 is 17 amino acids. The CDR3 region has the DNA TGTGCCAGCAGCTTCCTCGAAGTTAGCGGGAGGGCGGGCGAGCAGTACTTC. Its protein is CASSFLEVSGRAGEQYF. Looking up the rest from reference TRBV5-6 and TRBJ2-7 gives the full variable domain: DAGVTQSPTHLIKTRGQQVTLRCSPKSGHDTVSWYQQALGQGPQFIFQYYEEEERQRGNFPDRFSGHQFPNYSSELNVNALLLGDSALYLCASSFLEVSGRAGEQYFGPGTRLTVT.

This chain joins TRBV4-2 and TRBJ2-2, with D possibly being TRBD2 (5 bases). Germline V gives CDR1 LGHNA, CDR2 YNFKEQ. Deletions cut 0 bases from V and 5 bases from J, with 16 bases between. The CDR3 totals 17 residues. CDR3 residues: CASSQDERADLTGELFF. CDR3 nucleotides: TGTGCCAGCAGCCAAGATGAAAGAGCGGACCTAACCGGGGAGCTGTTTTTT.

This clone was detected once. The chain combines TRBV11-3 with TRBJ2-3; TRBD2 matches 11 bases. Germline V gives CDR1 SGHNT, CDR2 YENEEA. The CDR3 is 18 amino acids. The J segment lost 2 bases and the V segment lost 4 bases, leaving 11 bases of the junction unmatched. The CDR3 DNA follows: TGTGCCAGCAGCTCACCGGGACTAGCGGAAGTCATCACAGATACGCAGTATTTT. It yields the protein CASSSPGLAEVITDTQYF.

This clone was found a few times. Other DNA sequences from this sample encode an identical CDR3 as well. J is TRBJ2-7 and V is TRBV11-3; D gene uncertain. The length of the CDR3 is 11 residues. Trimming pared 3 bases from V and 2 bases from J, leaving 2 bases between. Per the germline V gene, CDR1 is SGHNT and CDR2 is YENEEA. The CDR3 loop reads CASSFTYEQYF. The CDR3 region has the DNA TGTGCCAGCAGCTTTACCTACGAGCAGTACTTC.

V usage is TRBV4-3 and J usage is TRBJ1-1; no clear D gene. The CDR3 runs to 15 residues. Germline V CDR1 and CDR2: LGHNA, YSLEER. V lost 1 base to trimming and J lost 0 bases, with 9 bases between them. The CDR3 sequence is CASSQGQFMNTEAFF. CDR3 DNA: TGCGCCAGCAGCCAAGGGCAGTTTATGAACACTGAAGCTTTCTTT.

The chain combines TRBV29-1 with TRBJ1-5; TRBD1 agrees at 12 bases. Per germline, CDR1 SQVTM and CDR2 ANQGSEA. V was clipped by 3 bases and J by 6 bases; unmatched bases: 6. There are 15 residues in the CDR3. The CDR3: CSVELGTGGGQPQHF. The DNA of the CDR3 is TGCAGCGTTGAGTTGGGGACAGGGGGCGGTCAGCCCCAGCATTTT.

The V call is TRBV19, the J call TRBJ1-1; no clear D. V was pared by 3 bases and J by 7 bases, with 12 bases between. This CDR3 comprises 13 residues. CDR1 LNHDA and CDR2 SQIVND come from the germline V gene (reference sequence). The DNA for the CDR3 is TGTGCCAGTAGTATGAGGAACTACGGTGAAGCTTTCTTT. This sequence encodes CASSMRNYGEAFF.

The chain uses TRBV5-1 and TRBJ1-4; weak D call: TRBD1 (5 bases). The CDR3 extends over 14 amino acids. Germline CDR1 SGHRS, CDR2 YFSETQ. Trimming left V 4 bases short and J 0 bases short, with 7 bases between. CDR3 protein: CASSATATNEKLFF. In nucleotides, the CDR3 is TGCGCCAGCAGCGCGACAGCAACTAATGAAAAACTGTTTTTT. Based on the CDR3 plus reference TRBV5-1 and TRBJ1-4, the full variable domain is KAGVTQTPRYLIKTRGQQVTLSCSPISGHRSVSWYQQTPGQGLQFLFEYFSETQRNKGNFPGRFSGRQFSNSRSEMNVSTLELGDSALYLCASSATATNEKLFFGSGTQLSVL.

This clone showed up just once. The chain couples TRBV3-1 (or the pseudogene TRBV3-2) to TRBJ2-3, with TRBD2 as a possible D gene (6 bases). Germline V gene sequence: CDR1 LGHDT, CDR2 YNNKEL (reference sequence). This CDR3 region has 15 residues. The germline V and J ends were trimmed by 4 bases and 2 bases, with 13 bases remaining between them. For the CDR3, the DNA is TGTGCCAGCAGCCCCCGGGACTCTTACACAGATACGCAGTATTTT. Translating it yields CASSPRDSYTDTQYF.

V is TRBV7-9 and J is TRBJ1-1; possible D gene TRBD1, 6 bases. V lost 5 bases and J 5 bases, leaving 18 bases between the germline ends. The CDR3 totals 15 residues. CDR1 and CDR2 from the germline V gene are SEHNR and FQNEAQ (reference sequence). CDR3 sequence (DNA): TGTGCCAGCAGCAAGACGCAGGGGAAAACAACTGAAGCTTTCTTT. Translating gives CASSKTQGKTTEAFF.

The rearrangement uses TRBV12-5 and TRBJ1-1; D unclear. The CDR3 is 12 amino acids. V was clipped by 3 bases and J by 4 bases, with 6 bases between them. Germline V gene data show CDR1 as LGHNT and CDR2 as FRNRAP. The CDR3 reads CASGFVSTEAFF. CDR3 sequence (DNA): TGTGCTAGTGGTTTTGTGAGCACTGAAGCTTTCTTT.

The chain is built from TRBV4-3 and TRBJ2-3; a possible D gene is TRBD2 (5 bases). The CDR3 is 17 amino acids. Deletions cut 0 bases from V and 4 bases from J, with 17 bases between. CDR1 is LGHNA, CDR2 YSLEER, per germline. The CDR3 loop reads CASSQDEDGGVADTQYF. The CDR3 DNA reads TGCGCCAGCAGCCAAGATGAGGACGGAGGCGTCGCAGATACGCAGTATTTT.

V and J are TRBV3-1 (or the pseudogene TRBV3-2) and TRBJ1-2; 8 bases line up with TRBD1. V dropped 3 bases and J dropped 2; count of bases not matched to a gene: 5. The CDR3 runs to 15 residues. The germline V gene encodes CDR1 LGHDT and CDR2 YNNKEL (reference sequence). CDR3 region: CASSHATGENYGYTF. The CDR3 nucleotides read TGTGCCAGCAGCCACGCGACAGGGGAAAACTATGGCTACACCTTC.

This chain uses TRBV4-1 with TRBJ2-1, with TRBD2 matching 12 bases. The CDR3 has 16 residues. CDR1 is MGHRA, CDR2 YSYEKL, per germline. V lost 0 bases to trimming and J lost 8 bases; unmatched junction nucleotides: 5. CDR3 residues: CASSQDTSGRRDEQFF. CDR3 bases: TGCGCCAGCAGCCAAGATACTAGCGGGAGGAGGGATGAGCAGTTCTTC.

Here the CDR3 reads CASSQVGSSYEQYF. For the CDR3, the DNA is TGCGCCAGCAGCCAAGTTGGGAGCTCCTACGAGCAGTACTTC. The V and J genes are TRBV4-3 and TRBJ2-7; maybe TRBD2 (5 bases). V shed 1 base and J shed 0 bases, with 7 bases lying between them. The CDR3 extends over 14 amino acids. Germline lookup yields CDR1 LGHNA and CDR2 YSLEER.

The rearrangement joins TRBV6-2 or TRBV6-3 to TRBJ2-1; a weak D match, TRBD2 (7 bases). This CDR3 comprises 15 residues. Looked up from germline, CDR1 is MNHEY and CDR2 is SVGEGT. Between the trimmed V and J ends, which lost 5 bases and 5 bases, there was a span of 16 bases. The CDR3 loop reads CASSPGGGADNEQFF. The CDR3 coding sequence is TGTGCCAGCAGTCCCGGAGGGGGGGCGGACAATGAGCAGTTCTTC.

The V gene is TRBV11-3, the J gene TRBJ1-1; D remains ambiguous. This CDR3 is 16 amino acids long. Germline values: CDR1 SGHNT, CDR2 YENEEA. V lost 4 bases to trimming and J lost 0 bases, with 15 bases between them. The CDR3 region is CASSSRHLALNTEAFF. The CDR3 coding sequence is TGTGCCAGCAGCTCCAGACACCTGGCACTGAACACTGAAGCTTTCTTT.

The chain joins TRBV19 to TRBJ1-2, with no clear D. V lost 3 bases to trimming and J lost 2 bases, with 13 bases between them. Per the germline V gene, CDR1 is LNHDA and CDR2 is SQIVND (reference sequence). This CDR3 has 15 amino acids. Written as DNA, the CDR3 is TGTGCCAGTAGTATGGCCGCTGTCGGGAACTATGGCTACACCTTC. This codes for CASSMAAVGNYGYTF.

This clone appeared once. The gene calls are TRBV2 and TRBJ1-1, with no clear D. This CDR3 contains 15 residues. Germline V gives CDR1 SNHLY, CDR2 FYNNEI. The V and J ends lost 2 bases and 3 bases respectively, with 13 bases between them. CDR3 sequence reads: CASSELYTYHTEAFF. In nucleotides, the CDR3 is TGTGCCAGCAGTGAACTGTACACATATCACACTGAAGCTTTCTTT.

CDR3 loop: CASSWSGNSYEQYF. The CDR3 region has the DNA TGTGCCAGCAGTTGGTCCGGGAACTCCTACGAGCAGTACTTC. This chain joins TRBV28 and TRBJ2-7; perhaps TRBD2 as D (5 bases). Germline-derived CDR1 and CDR2 are MDHEN and SYDVKM. The V end was cut by 4 bases, the J end by 0 bases, with 10 bases between. This CDR3 has 14 amino acids.

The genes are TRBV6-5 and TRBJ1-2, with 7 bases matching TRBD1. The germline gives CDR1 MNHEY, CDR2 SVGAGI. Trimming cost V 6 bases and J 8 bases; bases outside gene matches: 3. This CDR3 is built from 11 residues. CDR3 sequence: CASRTGFGYTF. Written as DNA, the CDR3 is TGTGCCAGCAGGACAGGGTTCGGCTACACCTTC.

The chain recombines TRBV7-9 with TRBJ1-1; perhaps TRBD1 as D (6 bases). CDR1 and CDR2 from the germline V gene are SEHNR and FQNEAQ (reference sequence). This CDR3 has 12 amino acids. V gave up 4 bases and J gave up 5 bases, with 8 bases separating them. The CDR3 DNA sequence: TGTGCCAGCAGCTACAGGGAAACTGAAGCTTTCTTT. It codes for CASSYRETEAFF.